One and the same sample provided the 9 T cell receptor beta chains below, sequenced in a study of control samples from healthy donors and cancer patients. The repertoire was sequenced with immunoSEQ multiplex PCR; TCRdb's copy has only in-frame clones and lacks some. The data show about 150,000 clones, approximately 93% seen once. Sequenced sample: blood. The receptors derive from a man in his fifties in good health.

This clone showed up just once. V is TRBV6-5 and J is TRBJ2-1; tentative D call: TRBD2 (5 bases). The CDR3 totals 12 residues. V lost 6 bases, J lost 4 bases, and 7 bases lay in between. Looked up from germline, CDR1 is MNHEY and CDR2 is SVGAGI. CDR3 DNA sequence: TGTGCCAGCAGGACGGGGTACAATGAGCAGTTCTTC. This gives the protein CASRTGYNEQFF.

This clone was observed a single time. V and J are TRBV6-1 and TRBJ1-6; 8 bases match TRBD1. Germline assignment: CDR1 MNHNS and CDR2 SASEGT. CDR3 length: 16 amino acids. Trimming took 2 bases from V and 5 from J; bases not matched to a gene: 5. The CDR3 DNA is TGTGCCAGCAGTGAATTCGGCAGGGGGCATAATTCACCCCTCCACTTT. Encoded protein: CASSEFGRGHNSPLHF.

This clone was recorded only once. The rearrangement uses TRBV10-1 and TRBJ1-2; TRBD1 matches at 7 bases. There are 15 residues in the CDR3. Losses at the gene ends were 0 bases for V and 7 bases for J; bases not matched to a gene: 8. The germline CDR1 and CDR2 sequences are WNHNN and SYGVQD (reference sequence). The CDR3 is CASSESAQGKGGYTF. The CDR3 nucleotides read TGCGCCAGCAGTGAGTCTGCACAGGGGAAAGGTGGCTACACCTTC.

The CDR3: CASKVLSNTGELFF. The DNA for the CDR3 is TGTGCCAGCAAAGTGCTCTCGAACACCGGGGAGCTGTTTTTT. The chain is built from TRBV6-5 and TRBJ2-2; D call uncertain. Per germline, CDR1 MNHEY and CDR2 SVGAGI. V lost 7 bases to trimming and J lost 0 bases, with 9 bases between them. There are 14 residues in the CDR3.

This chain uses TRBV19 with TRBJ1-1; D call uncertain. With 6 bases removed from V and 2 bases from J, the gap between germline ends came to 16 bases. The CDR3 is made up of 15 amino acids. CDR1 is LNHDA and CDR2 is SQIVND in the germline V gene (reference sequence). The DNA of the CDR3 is TGTGCCAGTAGCCCCCTTGAGGGCTCAAACACTGAAGCTTTCTTT. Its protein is CASSPLEGSNTEAFF.

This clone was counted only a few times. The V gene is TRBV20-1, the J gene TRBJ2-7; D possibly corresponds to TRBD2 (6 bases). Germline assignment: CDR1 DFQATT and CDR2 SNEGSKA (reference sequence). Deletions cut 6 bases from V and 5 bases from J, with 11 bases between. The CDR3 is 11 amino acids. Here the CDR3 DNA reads TGCAGTGCGGGAGGAATGAACGAGCAGTACTTC. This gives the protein CSAGGMNEQYF.

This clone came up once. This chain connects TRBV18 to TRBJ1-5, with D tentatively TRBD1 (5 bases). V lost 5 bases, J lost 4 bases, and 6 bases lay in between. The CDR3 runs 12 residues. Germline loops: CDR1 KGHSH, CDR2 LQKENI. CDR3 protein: CASSKGNQPQHF. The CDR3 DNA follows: TGTGCCAGCTCAAAGGGGAATCAGCCCCAGCATTTT.

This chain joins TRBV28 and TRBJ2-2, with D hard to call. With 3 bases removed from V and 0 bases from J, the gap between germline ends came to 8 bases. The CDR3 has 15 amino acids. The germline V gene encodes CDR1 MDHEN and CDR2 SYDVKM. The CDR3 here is CASSLAQTNTGELFF. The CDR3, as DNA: TGTGCCAGCAGTTTGGCACAGACGAACACCGGGGAGCTGTTTTTT.

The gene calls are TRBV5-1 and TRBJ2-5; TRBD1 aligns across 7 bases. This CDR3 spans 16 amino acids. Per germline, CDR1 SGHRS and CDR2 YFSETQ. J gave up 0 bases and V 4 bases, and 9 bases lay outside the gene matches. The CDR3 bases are TGCGCCAGCAGCGACGGGACAGTGGAGTACCAAGAGACCCAGTACTTC. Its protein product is CASSDGTVEYQETQYF.